This note documents a single T cell receptor beta chain sequence. This clonotype was seen ten or more times. Its antigen specificity is not known. Base qualities are not at hand, and no much larger clone is one base apart. This sample's time point label indicates: sample taken at primary tumor resection. Samples were obtained from approximately 77 patients with early-stage, untreated non-small cell lung cancer from the lung TRACERx cohort. For TCR sequencing, whole RNA was extracted from tumor and nontumor lung tissue, or from cryopreserved PBMC samples, and no cell sorting was done. A patient was chosen for TCR sequencing only when enough RNA was available from at least two tumor regions. This specimen belongs to a study of spatial heterogeneity in lung cancer (dated by TCRdb to the late 2010s). In terms of the full investigation: Beta-chain transcripts were consistently detected in greater numbers than alpha-chain transcripts, which likely reflects a higher abundance of beta-chain transcripts. Both alpha and beta chains were TCR-sequenced in 200 to 250 tumor regions, under 70 matched nontumor lung samples and some 50 PBMC samples obtained at surgery. Nonsynonymous mutation counts, determined by whole-exome sequencing of tumor tissue, were related to TCR repertoire features. In the raw uncorrected reads, each unique combination of TCR and UMI appeared more than ten times on average. In non-small cell lung cancer, the study made a quantitative comparison of TCR alpha and beta repertoires among multiple tumor regions, matched nontumor lung and blood. Overall results and qualifications from the work: Ubiquitous expanded tumor TCRs were found in blood more often at tumor resection than at routine follow-up. Additional single-cell paired TCR alpha and beta sequencing was considered necessary to confirm, at a functional level, the hypothesis that regional TCRs recognize regional mutations.

The trim is 2 bases for V and 0 bases for J, with a gap of 7 bases between the germline ends. As encoded in the germline V gene, CDR1 is MDHEN while CDR2 is SYDVKM. The CDR3 has 14 amino acids, counting the end cysteine and phenylalanine. Left in the record is the CDR3 DNA by itself, 42 bases read in frame from the first base. The library was made by 5' RACE. Data came from a NextSeq 500. In the TCR library protocol, a unique molecular identifier was attached to each TCR cDNA molecule so that PCR and sequencing errors could be corrected. As for how the authors treated the data: TCR identification, UMI-based error correction and CDR3 extraction were all carried out with Decombinator tools. TCRs above a frequency of 2 per 1,000, corresponding to the top 1% of the tumor frequency distribution, were defined as expanded. Rényi diversity was computed with the R vegan package after subsampling each repertoire 100 times to 5,000 TCRs. CDR3 similarity networks were constructed using string-kernel similarity of amino acid triplets, with links drawn between CDR3s whose pairwise similarity was above 0.82. TCRdb reworked the public reads: Q25 trimming with fastp, MiXCR clone assembly, productive beta chains retained. All rows with the same CDR3 protein become a single entry with the most common DNA and genes. These V and J calls originate from TCRdb's pipeline instead of the authors' own analysis. Present in this sample are fewer than 45,000 distinct CDR3 sequences, less than 9.5% of which were seen just once. The ten largest clonotypes hold 29% of the sample.

The sequence is built from TRBV28 and TRBJ2-5, with no confident D gene call. The sequencing here drew on PBMCs, taken at surgery. The sequence came from a female donor with early-stage non-small cell lung cancer. The CDR3 protein sequence reads: CASSLLVNQETQYF. The nucleotides are TGTGCCAGCAGTTTACTCGTAAACCAAGAGACCCAGTACTTC.